This T cell receptor beta chain was found in a study of identical twins. Points from the study as a whole: Memory repertoires showed no such pattern, whereas abundant cord blood beta clonotypes carried fewer insertions. Conclusions relied on cross-sectional statistical analysis, not following the same donors. There was an excess of low generation probability in the out-of-frame alpha sequences that twins shared.

V trimming: 3 bases; J trimming: 5 bases; junction bases outside the gene matches: 8. The germline gives CDR1 SGHRS, CDR2 YFSETQ. This CDR3 has 16 amino acids. One entry per CDR3 protein, called by TCRdb with MiXCR from the 5' RACE reads. The repertoire consists of some 300,000 distinct CDR3 sequences, with 10% to 15% occurring once and the leading ten covering 7.2%. A word on this clonotype: As yet, its antigen is unknown.

A further study also used this sample, focusing on yellow fever vaccine responses in identical twins.

The sequence came from a woman aged 18-29 years in good health. Specimen: CD8+ T cells sorted from blood. This chain connects TRBV5-1 to TRBJ2-1; 10 nucleotides align to TRBD2. DNA for the CDR3: TGCGCCAGCAGCTGGGCTAGCGGGGGTGGGAACAATGAGCAGTTCTTC. This encodes CASSWASGGGNNEQFF.